This T cell receptor beta chain was retrieved from a study of blood T cell repertoires in COVID-19. The V end was cut by 4 bases, the J end by 4 bases, with 16 bases between. The CDR3 length is 16 residues. Germline V gene lookup returns CDR1 MGHRA and CDR2 YSYEKL. Original methodology: The authors estimated nucleated cell counts from reference gene primer amplification. Sequenced by immunoSEQ multiplex PCR; TCRdb stores in-frame clones only, minus some. V, J and clone size were drawn from that table, and D and trimming were deduced from the DNA. The sample carries 250,000 to 300,000 clones, about 86% recorded once.

The chain combines TRBV4-1 with TRBJ1-4; D might be TRBD1 (6 bases). This clonotype originated in a woman in her 30s with COVID-19, enrolled during active disease. Sequences were obtained from peripheral blood. The CDR3 sequence is CASSPNRDGINEKLFF. The CDR3 region has the DNA TGCGCCAGCAGCCCTAACAGGGACGGCATTAATGAAAAACTGTTTTTT.